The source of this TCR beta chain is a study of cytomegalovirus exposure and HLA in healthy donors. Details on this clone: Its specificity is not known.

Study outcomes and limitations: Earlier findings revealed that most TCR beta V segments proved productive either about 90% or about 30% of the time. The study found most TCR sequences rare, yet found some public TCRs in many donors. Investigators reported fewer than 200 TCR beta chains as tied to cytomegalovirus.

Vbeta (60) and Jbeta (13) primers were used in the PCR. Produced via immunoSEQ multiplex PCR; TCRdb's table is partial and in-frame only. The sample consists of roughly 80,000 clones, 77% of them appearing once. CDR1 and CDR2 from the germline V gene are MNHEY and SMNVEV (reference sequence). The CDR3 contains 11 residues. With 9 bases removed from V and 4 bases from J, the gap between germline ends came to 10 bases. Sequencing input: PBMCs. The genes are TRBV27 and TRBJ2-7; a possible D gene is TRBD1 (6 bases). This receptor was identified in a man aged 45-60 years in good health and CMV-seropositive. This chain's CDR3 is CASRDIYEQYF. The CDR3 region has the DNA TGTGCCAGTAGGGACATTTACGAGCAGTACTTC.